Shown below are 13 T cell receptor beta chains from a single sample sequenced in a study of blood T cell repertoires in COVID-19. Generated by immunoSEQ multiplex PCR, the TCRdb table keeps only in-frame clones and is missing some. In the table there are hundreds of thousands of clones, approximately 89% of which are singletons. The sample comprised PBMCs or T cells enriched from blood (not recorded which). The receptors come from a woman aged 40 to 55 who had recovered from COVID-19.

V gene TRBV25-1 combines with J gene TRBJ1-3, with D unresolved. The V gene lost 6 bases and the J gene lost 5 bases, with 14 bases spanning the gap. The CDR3 consists of 14 residues. CDR1 MGHDK and CDR2 SYGVNS come from the germline V gene. The CDR3 region has the DNA TGTGCCAGCAGGACTGGAGGGTGGAGAAACACCATATATTTT. Amino acid sequence: CASRTGGWRNTIYF.

The chain employs TRBV30 and TRBJ2-7; D might be TRBD1 (6 bases). CDR1 and CDR2 from the germline V gene are GTSNPN and SVGIG (reference sequence). This CDR3 is built from 14 residues. V shed 8 bases and J shed 5 bases, with 22 bases lying between them. CDR3 DNA: TGTGCCGGCTCCTCCCAGGGGCGATTCGACGAGCAGTACTTC. This codes for CAGSSQGRFDEQYF.

The J gene is TRBJ2-6, the V gene TRBV7-9; TRBD1 is a possible D gene (7 bases). The CDR3 sequence is 14 residues long. CDR1 SEHNR and CDR2 FQNEAQ come from the germline V gene (reference sequence). V was pared by 11 bases and J by 0 bases, with 11 bases between. CDR3 residues: CAPGDSSGANVLTF. CDR3 coding DNA: TGTGCCCCGGGGGACAGCTCTGGGGCCAACGTCCTGACTTTC.

This chain links TRBV4-3 with TRBJ2-3; possible D gene TRBD1, 6 bases. The V gene lost 0 bases and the J gene lost 1 base, with 11 bases spanning the gap. This CDR3 spans 16 amino acids. The germline V gene encodes CDR1 LGHNA and CDR2 YSLEER. The CDR3 is CASSQDPGDGTDTQYF. In DNA form, the CDR3 reads TGCGCCAGCAGCCAAGATCCAGGGGACGGCACAGATACGCAGTATTTT.

The chain links TRBV30 to TRBJ1-4; 9 nucleotides agree with TRBD1. CDR3 length: 14 amino acids. CDR1 and CDR2 from the germline V gene are GTSNPN and SVGIG (reference sequence). The V gene end was trimmed by 5 bases and the J gene end by 5 bases; junction bases not matched to a gene: 6. The CDR3 reads CAWDKGTGNEKLFF. Written as DNA, the CDR3 is TGTGCCTGGGACAAAGGGACAGGGAATGAAAAACTGTTTTTT.

The V call is TRBV15, the J call TRBJ2-7; D perhaps matches TRBD2 (6 bases). The length of the CDR3 is 15 residues. With 0 bases removed from V and 2 bases from J, the gap between germline ends came to 11 bases. Germline assignment: CDR1 LNHNV and CDR2 YYDKDF (reference sequence). The CDR3 DNA reads TGTGCCACCAGCAGAGATAGTAGCGGCGCCTACGAGCAGTACTTC. It encodes CATSRDSSGAYEQYF. Variable domain in full (rest from reference TRBV15 and TRBJ2-7): DAMVIQNPRYQVTQFGKPVTLSCSQTLNHNVMYWYQQKSSQAPKLLFHYYDKDFNNEADTPDNFQSRRPNTSFCFLDIRSPGLGDTAMYLCATSRDSSGAYEQYFGPGTRLTVT.

V and J are TRBV19 and TRBJ2-2; D is possibly TRBD1 (6 bases). The V gene's germline CDR1 is LNHDA and CDR2 SQIVND (reference sequence). CDR3 length equals 15 residues. Trimming stripped 3 bases from V and 1 base from J, with 9 bases between. The CDR3 sequence: CASSIRGRNTGELFF. The CDR3 DNA is TGTGCCAGTAGTATCAGGGGTAGGAACACCGGGGAGCTGTTTTTT.

The J gene is TRBJ2-3, the V gene TRBV4-3, with D uncertain. CDR3 length: 15 residues. Trimming stripped 1 base from V and 4 bases from J, with 12 bases between. Germline V gene sequence: CDR1 LGHNA, CDR2 YSLEER. The CDR3 loop reads CASSQALFAADTQYF. CDR3 DNA sequence: TGCGCCAGCAGCCAAGCCCTTTTCGCAGCAGATACGCAGTATTTT.

The chain couples TRBV19 to TRBJ1-5; D gene uncertain. CDR3 length: 17 amino acids. With 7 bases removed from V and 0 bases from J, the gap between germline ends came to 19 bases. Germline CDR1 LNHDA, CDR2 SQIVND (reference sequence). CDR3 region: CASTLLPGFYSNQPQHF. As DNA, the CDR3 is TGTGCCAGTACCCTCCTCCCGGGATTTTATAGCAATCAGCCCCAGCATTTT.

The chain uses TRBV28 and TRBJ1-5; 10 nucleotides agree with TRBD1. The germline V gene has CDR1 MDHEN and CDR2 SYDVKM. V trimming: 3 bases; J trimming: 4 bases; junction bases outside the gene matches: 3. The CDR3 extends over 15 amino acids. Written as DNA, the CDR3 is TGTGCCAGCAGTTTGGTGGACAGGGGGAATCAGCCCCAGCATTTT. Its translation is CASSLVDRGNQPQHF.

V gene TRBV6-4 combines with J gene TRBJ2-6, with 7 bases identical to TRBD1. CDR3 size: 16 residues. The junction had 4 bases not matched to a gene; V was cut back by 5 bases and J by 0 bases. Germline CDR1 MRHNA, CDR2 SNTAGT. In nucleotides, the CDR3 is TGTGCCAGCAGTCGGGACAGCTTCTCTGGGGCCAACGTCCTGACTTTC. It codes for CASSRDSFSGANVLTF.

The rearrangement joins TRBV5-4 to TRBJ2-3; the match to TRBD2 covers 10 bases. Germline loops: CDR1 SGHNT, CDR2 YYREEE (reference sequence). The CDR3 is made up of 14 amino acids. J was trimmed by 1 base and V by 4 bases; bases with no gene match: 0. Here the CDR3 reads CASSLAGGTDTQYF. For the CDR3, the DNA is TGTGCCAGCAGCCTAGCGGGGGGCACAGATACGCAGTATTTT.

The CDR3 loop is CAISESQRGIYEQYF. CDR3 DNA sequence: TGTGCCATCAGTGAGTCCCAGCGGGGGATCTACGAGCAGTACTTC. V gene TRBV10-3 combines with J gene TRBJ2-7, with 8 nucleotides matching TRBD2. The ends lost 0 bases at V and 3 bases at J; junction bases unmatched: 4. The germline CDR1 and CDR2 sequences are ENHRY and SYGVKD. The CDR3 consists of 15 residues.